Listed below are T cell receptor beta chains from one sample, sequenced in a study of blood T cell repertoires in COVID-19. The repertoire was sequenced with immunoSEQ multiplex PCR; TCRdb's copy has only in-frame clones and lacks some. Found here are 270,000 or so clones, just over 90% of them singletons; the top ten hold over 2%. Specimen: PBMCs or T cells enriched from blood (not recorded which). The source is a woman aged 40 to 50 with acute COVID-19. Both conserved end residues are part of each CDR3. A D gene is named only where the DNA matches it firmly. Clone size is given for some rows only: seen once, a few or many times, or a class if the clone is expanded.

clone size	V gene	J gene	D gene	CDR3 protein	CDR3 DNA
NA	TRBV28	TRBJ1-2	TRBD1	CASSLGTGGNGYTF	TGTGCCAGCAGTTTAGGGACAGGGGGCAATGGCTACACCTTC
once	TRBV4-3	TRBJ2-7	TRBD2	CASSQDPAGNTYEQYF	TGCGCCAGCAGCCAAGACCCAGCGGGGAACACCTACGAGCAGTACTTC
once	TRBV9	TRBJ1-4	TRBD1	CASSAESGQANEKLFF	TGTGCCAGCAGCGCAGAATCCGGACAGGCCAATGAAAAACTGTTTTTT
NA	TRBV7-9	TRBJ1-2	TRBD1	CASSLHTGTGSYGYTF	TGTGCCAGCAGCCTTCATACCGGGACAGGGTCCTATGGCTACACCTTC
NA	TRBV6-6	TRBJ1-6	TRBD1	CASNRGTGEMNSPLHF	TGTGCCAGCAATCGCGGGACAGGGGAGATGAATTCACCCCTCCACTTT
NA	TRBV29-1	TRBJ2-7	NA	CSVAPSRGSDEQYF	TGCAGCGTTGCTCCCAGTCGAGGGAGCGACGAGCAGTACTTC
NA	TRBV10-3	TRBJ2-7	TRBD2	CAISSGTSLIKQYF	TGTGCCATCAGCTCCGGGACTAGCCTCATAAAGCAGTACTTC
NA	TRBV2	TRBJ1-4	NA	CASLRTNEKLFF	TGTGCCAGCCTAAGAACTAATGAAAAACTGTTTTTT
NA	TRBV11-2	TRBJ1-5	NA	CASSLGGPDNQPQHF	TGTGCCAGCAGCTTAGGGGGGCCGGACAATCAGCCCCAGCATTTT
NA	TRBV2	TRBJ1-5	NA	CASSDPRGGSNQPQHF	TGTGCCAGCAGTGACCCTCGGGGGGGTTCCAATCAGCCCCAGCATTTT
NA	TRBV5-4	TRBJ1-1	TRBD1	CASSRTGGTEAFF	TGTGCCAGCAGCCGCACAGGGGGCACTGAAGCTTTCTTT
NA	TRBV7-3	TRBJ1-1	NA	CASSLTYRTSNTEAFF	TGTGCCAGCAGCTTAACCTACAGGACGTCGAACACTGAAGCTTTCTTT
NA	TRBV28	TRBJ1-1	TRBD1	CASSLETGEAFF	TGTGCCAGCAGTCTTGAGACAGGGGAAGCTTTCTTT
NA	TRBV5-6	TRBJ1-5	TRBD1	CASSLKTGVSQPQHF	TGTGCCAGCAGCTTGAAGACAGGGGTAAGTCAGCCCCAGCATTTT
NA	TRBV7-3	TRBJ2-1	NA	CASSLNDGNEQFF	TGTGCCAGCAGCTTAAACGACGGGAATGAGCAGTTCTTC
few	TRBV30	TRBJ1-3	NA	CAWSVTVSGNTIYF	TGTGCCTGGAGTGTAACTGTCTCTGGAAACACCATATATTTT
NA	TRBV5-1	TRBJ1-4	TRBD1	CASSFGQGVEKLFF	TGCGCCAGCAGCTTCGGACAGGGCGTTGAAAAACTGTTTTTT
NA	TRBV5-5	TRBJ1-1	NA	CASSLHRKNTEAFF	TGTGCCAGCAGCCTTCACAGGAAGAACACTGAAGCTTTCTTT
NA	TRBV5-1	TRBJ2-5	TRBD1	CASSLGQGLETQYF	TGCGCCAGCAGCTTGGGACAGGGTTTAGAGACCCAGTACTTC
once	TRBV3-1/TRBV3-2	TRBJ1-3	NA	CASSQGTVSGNTIYF	TGTGCCAGCAGCCAAGGCACGGTCTCTGGAAACACCATATATTTT
few	TRBV7-9	TRBJ1-2	NA	CASSLQGTAYGYTF	TGTGCCAGCAGCTTACAGGGTACGGCCTATGGCTACACCTTC
NA	TRBV4-3	TRBJ2-3	TRBD2	CASSQDDLTGGPDTDTQYF	TGCGCCAGCAGCCAAGATGATCTAACGGGAGGGCCAGACACAGATACGCAGTATTTT
NA	TRBV19	TRBJ1-2	TRBD1	CASDQIGTGGLGYTF	TGTGCCAGTGACCAAATCGGGACAGGGGGGCTGGGCTACACCTTC
NA	TRBV14	TRBJ1-4	NA	CASSQEPPGEKLFF	TGTGCCAGCAGCCAAGAGCCCCCCGGTGAAAAACTGTTTTTT
NA	TRBV5-1	TRBJ1-2	NA	CASSLVGREDYGYTF	TGCGCCAGCAGCTTGGTGGGTAGGGAGGACTATGGCTACACCTTC
NA	TRBV2	TRBJ2-7	NA	CASSSTGSSYEQYF	TGTGCCAGCAGCTCCACAGGTAGCTCCTACGAGCAGTACTTC
NA	TRBV7-2	TRBJ2-7	NA	CASSPRGGVWQFGEQYF	TGTGCCAGCAGCCCGAGAGGCGGGGTGTGGCAGTTTGGCGAGCAGTACTTC
NA	TRBV28	TRBJ1-4	NA	CASSFQGFIEKLFF	TGTGCCAGCAGTTTCCAGGGATTCATCGAAAAACTGTTTTTT
NA	TRBV18	TRBJ2-7	TRBD1	CASSPSGQGTYEQYF	TGTGCCAGCTCACCGTCCGGACAGGGAACCTACGAGCAGTACTTC
NA	TRBV24-1	TRBJ2-2	TRBD2	CATHPGGGPNTGELFF	TGTGCCACTCATCCTGGGGGAGGGCCGAACACCGGGGAGCTGTTTTTT
NA	TRBV18	TRBJ1-3	NA	CASSPQGSGNTIYF	TGTGCCAGCTCGCCTCAGGGGTCTGGAAACACCATATATTTT